This T cell receptor (beta chain) originates from a study of cytomegalovirus exposure and HLA in healthy donors. PCR involved 60 Vbeta and 13 Jbeta primers. Sequencing was performed with immunoSEQ multiplex PCR; in TCRdb, only in-frame clones are kept and a portion is missing. The data show about 60,000 clones, around two thirds seen once. This CDR3 has 12 residues. Between the trimmed V and J ends, which lost 4 bases and 6 bases, there was a span of 7 bases. Germline V gene sequence: CDR1 LGHNA, CDR2 YSLEER. This clone has just one count. Antigen specificity is unknown. Notes on the study in general: Relative to equally common others, HLA-associated TCR beta chains showed greater clonal expansion in a later analysis. Later analysis demonstrated an association between a missense DCLRE1C variant and TCR beta V- and J-gene trimming. Most TCR sequences showed up rarely, but some public TCRs showed up in many donors.

Sequences were obtained from PBMCs. The TCR comes from a woman in her sixties or seventies in good health and CMV-seropositive. The genes are TRBV4-3 and TRBJ2-4; the D gene is possibly TRBD1 (5 bases). CDR3 coding DNA: TGCGCCAGCAGCCCCGACAGAAACATTCAGTACTTC. Translating it yields CASSPDRNIQYF.